The 21 T cell receptor beta chains listed next were all sequenced from one sample in a study of blood T cell repertoires in COVID-19. The table came from immunoSEQ multiplex PCR; TCRdb's copy has only in-frame clones and leaves some out. In the table there are approximately 160,000 clones, around 83% of which are singletons. The sample was PBMCs or T cells enriched from blood (not recorded which). All receptors derive from a woman between 45 and 60 years old in a cohort exposed to, infected with or recovered from COVID-19 (not recorded which).

This chain uses TRBV2 with TRBJ2-7; D is perhaps TRBD2 (5 bases). CDR3 length equals 14 residues. Trimming removed 5 bases from V and 6 bases from J, with 17 bases in between. Per germline, CDR1 SNHLY and CDR2 FYNNEI. The CDR3 bases are TGTGCCAGCAGTCAGCGGCAGGAGAGAGGCGAGCAGTACTTC. This encodes CASSQRQERGEQYF.

The rearrangement links TRBV12-2 to TRBJ2-7; the table gives TRBD1 as D, unverified against the DNA. TRBV12-2 is labeled a pseudogene. The CDR3 is 15 amino acids. The CDR3 is CASRPPWTGGYEQYF. As DNA, the CDR3 is TGTGCAAGTCGCCCCCCTTGGACAGGGGGTTACGAGCAGTACTTC.

The chain couples TRBV28 to TRBJ2-7; 7 nucleotides agree with TRBD2. The trim removed 3 bases at V and 1 base at J, leaving 0 bases unmatched. CDR1 is MDHEN and CDR2 is SYDVKM in the germline V gene. The CDR3 consists of 13 residues. The CDR3 spells CASSFGGSYEQYF. CDR3 sequence (DNA): TGTGCCAGCAGTTTCGGGGGGTCCTACGAGCAGTACTTC.

This clone was counted only a few times. The gene calls are TRBV7-9 and TRBJ2-7; TRBD2 agrees at 13 bases. The J segment lost 0 bases and the V segment lost 4 bases, leaving 9 bases of the junction unmatched. Germline values: CDR1 SEHNR, CDR2 FQNEAQ (reference sequence). The CDR3 is made up of 18 amino acids. The CDR3 nucleotides read TGTGCCAGCAGCTCTCATACCGGGACTAGCGGGATCTCCTACGAGCAGTACTTC. Translating gives CASSSHTGTSGISYEQYF.

The rearrangement links TRBV18 to TRBJ2-3; 7 nucleotides agree with TRBD1. The junction had 5 bases not matched to a gene; V was cut back by 2 bases and J by 3 bases. CDR3 length: 15 amino acids. Germline CDR1 KGHSH, CDR2 LQKENI. The CDR3 loop is CASSPETGRTDTQYF. The CDR3 DNA reads TGTGCCAGCTCACCAGAGACAGGGAGAACAGATACGCAGTATTTT.

The CDR3 protein is CASSKDREETQYF. The CDR3 bases are TGTGCCAGCAGCAAAGACAGGGAAGAGACCCAGTACTTC. The chain uses TRBV7-8 and TRBJ2-5, with 7 nucleotides matching TRBD1. J lost 3 bases, V lost 5 bases, and 3 bases had no gene match. Germline-derived CDR1 and CDR2 are SGHVS and FQNEAQ. The CDR3 totals 13 residues.

V gene TRBV12-3 or TRBV12-4 combines with J gene TRBJ2-1; D unclear. The germline V and J ends were trimmed by 3 bases and 10 bases, with 10 bases remaining between them. This CDR3 is built from 12 residues. The CDR3 DNA follows: TGTGCCAGCAGTTTGTCCTTGTCCGAGCAGTTCTTC. Amino acids: CASSLSLSEQFF.

This clone was detected only a few times. The CDR3 nucleotides read TGTGCCAGCAGTTACAATTCGGGAAGGGAATCTGGCTACACCTTC. It yields the protein CASSYNSGRESGYTF. This chain connects TRBV6-5 to TRBJ1-2, with D unresolved. This CDR3 is 15 amino acids long. Per germline, CDR1 MNHEY and CDR2 SVGAGI. Trimming left V 2 bases short and J 7 bases short, with 17 bases between.

The CDR3 loop is CASSLTGISYEQYF. CDR3 DNA sequence: TGTGCCAGCAGCTTAACAGGGATCTCCTACGAGCAGTACTTC. The chain combines TRBV7-8 with TRBJ2-7; the D gene is possibly TRBD1 (6 bases). CDR1 SGHVS and CDR2 FQNEAQ come from the germline V gene. There are 14 residues in the CDR3. Trimming left V 2 bases short and J 0 bases short, with 8 bases between.

The gene calls are TRBV6-5 and TRBJ1-6; 8 nucleotides match TRBD1. CDR1 is MNHEY and CDR2 is SVGAGI in the germline V gene. Trimming cost V 5 bases and J 11 bases; bases outside gene matches: 11. The CDR3 contains 15 residues. The CDR3 loop is CASSNTDRATTPLHF. The CDR3 DNA is TGTGCCAGCAGTAATACGGACAGGGCCACTACACCCCTCCACTTT.

The V gene is TRBV27, the J gene TRBJ2-1, with 13 nucleotides matching TRBD2. Trimming cost V 5 bases and J 3 bases; bases outside gene matches: 4. The CDR3 runs 16 residues. CDR1 MNHEY and CDR2 SMNVEV come from the germline V gene (reference sequence). The CDR3 sequence is CASSPRLAGGYNEQFF. In nucleotides, the CDR3 is TGTGCCAGCAGTCCCAGACTAGCGGGGGGCTACAATGAGCAGTTCTTC.

This chain uses TRBV5-1 with TRBJ2-7, with 7 bases lining up with TRBD1. CDR3 length: 15 amino acids. Germline V gene data show CDR1 as SGHRS and CDR2 as YFSETQ. V lost 0 bases to trimming and J lost 3 bases; unmatched junction nucleotides: 6. CDR3 sequence (DNA): TGCGCCAGCAGCTTGGATGGGACAGAGCACTACGAGCAGTACTTC. Amino acids: CASSLDGTEHYEQYF.

The chain has TRBV9 and TRBJ2-1, with 14 bases identical to TRBD2. Trimming took 1 base from V and 8 from J; bases not matched to a gene: 11. The CDR3 loop spans 18 amino acids. CDR1 SGDLS and CDR2 YYNGEE come from the germline V gene. The CDR3 sequence: CASSVFGTSGGYRDEQFF. For the CDR3, the DNA is TGTGCCAGCAGCGTATTCGGGACTAGCGGGGGTTACAGGGATGAGCAGTTCTTC.

This rearrangement joins TRBV6-5 to TRBJ2-3; TRBD1 agrees at 7 bases. This CDR3 is 15 amino acids long. V dropped 2 bases and J dropped 4; count of bases not matched to a gene: 6. Germline CDR1 is MNHEY and CDR2 is SVGAGI. The CDR3, as DNA: TGTGCCAGCAGTTACCGGCAGGGGGTGGCAGATACGCAGTATTTT. The encoded protein is CASSYRQGVADTQYF.

This clone has a single count. The chain carries TRBV29-1 and TRBJ1-1; no definite D call. Trimming stripped 3 bases from V and 2 bases from J, with 13 bases between. Germline assignment: CDR1 SQVTM and CDR2 ANQGSEA. CDR3 length equals 14 residues. The CDR3 sequence is CSVDLSRGNTEAFF. CDR3 in DNA: TGCAGCGTTGATCTAAGCCGCGGCAACACTGAAGCTTTCTTT.

The chain joins TRBV5-1 to TRBJ2-2; 7 bases line up with TRBD1. Trimming at V came to 3 bases and at J to 0 bases, leaving 2 bases not matched to a gene. The length of the CDR3 is 15 residues. Germline V gene lookup returns CDR1 SGHRS and CDR2 YFSETQ. The CDR3 spells CASSSGGANTGELFF. CDR3 coding DNA: TGCGCCAGCAGCTCAGGGGGTGCGAACACCGGGGAGCTGTTTTTT.

This clone was detected only once. The rearrangement links TRBV7-9 to TRBJ1-3, with D possibly matching TRBD1 (6 bases). Deletions cut 5 bases from V and 0 bases from J, with 14 bases between. The germline CDR1 and CDR2 sequences are SEHNR and FQNEAQ (reference sequence). This CDR3 is 16 amino acids long. CDR3 DNA sequence: TGTGCCAGCAGCCAACAGGGCATATTCTCTGGAAACACCATATATTTT. This gives the protein CASSQQGIFSGNTIYF. Combining the CDR3 with reference TRBV7-9 and TRBJ1-3 gives the whole variable domain DTGVSQNPRHKITKRGQNVTFRCDPISEHNRLYWYRQTLGQGPEFLTYFQNEAQLEKSRLLSDRFSAERPKGSFSTLEIQRTEQGDSAMYLCASSQQGIFSGNTIYFGEGSWLTVV.

This clone was detected ten times or more. The V and J genes are TRBV2 and TRBJ2-1, with 7 bases identical to TRBD1. Unmatched junction bases numbered 4, after V lost 4 bases and J lost 1 base. The CDR3 is 15 residues long. Germline CDR1 reads SNHLY; CDR2 reads FYNNEI. The CDR3 sequence is CASSATGISYNEQFF. CDR3 nucleotides: TGTGCCAGCAGTGCGACAGGGATATCCTACAATGAGCAGTTCTTC.

The J gene is TRBJ2-2, the V gene TRBV5-4, with 8 bases lining up with TRBD2. Germline V lookup: CDR1 SGHNT, CDR2 YYREEE (reference sequence). The CDR3 contains 15 residues. V was clipped by 1 base and J by 1 base; unmatched bases: 0. Written as DNA, the CDR3 is TGTGCCAGCAGCTTGACTAGCGGGAACACCGGGGAGCTGTTTTTT. Amino acid sequence: CASSLTSGNTGELFF. Full variable domain (remainder filled in from reference TRBV5-4 and TRBJ2-2): ETGVTQSPTHLIKTRGQQVTLRCSSQSGHNTVSWYQQALGQGPQFIFQYYREEENGRGNFPPRFSGLQFPNYSSELNVNALELDDSALYLCASSLTSGNTGELFFGEGSRLTVL.

This clone is a singleton in its sample. The gene calls are TRBV7-3 and TRBJ2-3; 9 bases agree with TRBD2. V shed 5 bases and J 5 bases; nucleotides not matched to a gene: 8. This CDR3 contains 15 residues. Germline CDR1 is SGHTA and CDR2 is FQGTGA. The CDR3 sequence is CASSPRGGTRDTQYF. CDR3 nucleotides: TGTGCCAGCAGCCCGCGGGGGGGAACCCGAGATACGCAGTATTTT.

The rearrangement links TRBV3-1 (or the pseudogene TRBV3-2) to TRBJ2-4, with 7 bases aligning to TRBD1. Germline V gene lookup returns CDR1 LGHDT and CDR2 YNNKEL (reference sequence). CDR3 length equals 14 residues. The V segment lost 3 bases and the J segment 3 bases; nucleotides outside the gene matches: 2. DNA for the CDR3: TGTGCCAGCAGCCAGAGGACAGGCAAAAACATTCAGTACTTC. Amino acid sequence: CASSQRTGKNIQYF.